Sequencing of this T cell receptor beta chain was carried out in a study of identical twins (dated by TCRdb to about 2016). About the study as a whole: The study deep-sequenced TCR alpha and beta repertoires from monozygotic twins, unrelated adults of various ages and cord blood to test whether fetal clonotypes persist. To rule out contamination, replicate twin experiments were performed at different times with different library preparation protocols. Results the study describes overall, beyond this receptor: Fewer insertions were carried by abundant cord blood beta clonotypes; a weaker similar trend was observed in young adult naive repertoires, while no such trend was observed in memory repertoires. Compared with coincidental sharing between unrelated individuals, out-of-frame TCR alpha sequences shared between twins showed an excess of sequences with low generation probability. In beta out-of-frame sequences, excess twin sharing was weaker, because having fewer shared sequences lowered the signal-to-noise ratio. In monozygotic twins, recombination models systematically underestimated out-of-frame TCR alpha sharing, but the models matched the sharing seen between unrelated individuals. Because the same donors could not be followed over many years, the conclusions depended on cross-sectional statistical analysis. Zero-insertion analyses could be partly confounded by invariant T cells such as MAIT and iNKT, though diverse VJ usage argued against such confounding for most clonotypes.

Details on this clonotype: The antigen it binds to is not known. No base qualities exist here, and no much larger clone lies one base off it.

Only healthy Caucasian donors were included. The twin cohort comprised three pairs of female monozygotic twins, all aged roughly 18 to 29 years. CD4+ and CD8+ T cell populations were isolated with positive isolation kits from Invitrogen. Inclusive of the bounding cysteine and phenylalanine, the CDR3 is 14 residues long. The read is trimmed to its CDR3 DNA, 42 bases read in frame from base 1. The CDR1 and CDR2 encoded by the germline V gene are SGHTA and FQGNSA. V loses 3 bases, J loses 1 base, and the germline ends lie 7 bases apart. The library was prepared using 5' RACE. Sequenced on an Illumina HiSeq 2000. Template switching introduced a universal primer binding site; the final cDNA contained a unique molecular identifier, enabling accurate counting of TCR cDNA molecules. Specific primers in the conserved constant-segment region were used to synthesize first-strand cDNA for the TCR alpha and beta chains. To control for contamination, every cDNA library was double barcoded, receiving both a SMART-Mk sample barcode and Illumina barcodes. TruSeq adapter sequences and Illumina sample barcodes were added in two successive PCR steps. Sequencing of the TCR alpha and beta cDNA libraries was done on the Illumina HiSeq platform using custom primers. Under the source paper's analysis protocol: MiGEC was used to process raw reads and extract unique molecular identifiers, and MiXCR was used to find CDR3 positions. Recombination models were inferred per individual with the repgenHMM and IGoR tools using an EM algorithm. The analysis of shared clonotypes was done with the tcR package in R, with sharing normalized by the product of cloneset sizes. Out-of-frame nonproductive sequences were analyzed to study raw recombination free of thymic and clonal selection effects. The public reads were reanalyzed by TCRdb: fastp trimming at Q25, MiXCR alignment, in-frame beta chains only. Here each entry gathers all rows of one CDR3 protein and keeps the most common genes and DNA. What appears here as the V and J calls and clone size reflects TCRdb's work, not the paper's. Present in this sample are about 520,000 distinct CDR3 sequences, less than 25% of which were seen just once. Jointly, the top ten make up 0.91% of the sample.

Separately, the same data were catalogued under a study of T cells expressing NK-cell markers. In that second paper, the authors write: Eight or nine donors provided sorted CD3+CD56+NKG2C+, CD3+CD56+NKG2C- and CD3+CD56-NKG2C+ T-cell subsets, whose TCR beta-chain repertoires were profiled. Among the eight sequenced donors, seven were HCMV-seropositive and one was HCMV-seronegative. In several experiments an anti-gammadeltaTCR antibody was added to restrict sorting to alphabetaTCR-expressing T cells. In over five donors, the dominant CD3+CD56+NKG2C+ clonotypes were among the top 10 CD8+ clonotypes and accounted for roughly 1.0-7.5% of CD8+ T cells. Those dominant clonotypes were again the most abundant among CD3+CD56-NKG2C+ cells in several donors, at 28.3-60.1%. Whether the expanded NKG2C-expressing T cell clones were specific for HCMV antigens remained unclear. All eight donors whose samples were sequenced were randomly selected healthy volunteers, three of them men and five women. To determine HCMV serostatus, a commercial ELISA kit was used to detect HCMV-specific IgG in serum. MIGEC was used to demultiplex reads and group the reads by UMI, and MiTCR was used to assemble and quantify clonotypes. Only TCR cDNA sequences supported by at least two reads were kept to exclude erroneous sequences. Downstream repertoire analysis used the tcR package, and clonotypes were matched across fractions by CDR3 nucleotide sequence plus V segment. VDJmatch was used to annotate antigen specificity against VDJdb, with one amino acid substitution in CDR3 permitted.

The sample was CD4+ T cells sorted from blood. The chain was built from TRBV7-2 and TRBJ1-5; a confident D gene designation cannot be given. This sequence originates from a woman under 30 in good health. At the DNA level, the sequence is TGTGCCAGCAGCTTTGGGCGGAGCAATCAGCCCCAGCATTTT. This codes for CASSFGRSNQPQHF.